This TCR beta chain was captured in a study of shared clonotypes between healthy human individuals. Whole-study context: There were three CD4 naive, three CD4 memory, two CD8 naive and one CD8 memory plates per donor. Overall study results and limits: A reduction in generation probabilities was seen for non-shared clonotypes relative to those shared by all four donors. A handful of donors held about 5% of naive CD4 clonotypes in common.

In the naive CD8 group, cells lacked CD45RO and were positively selected for CCR7, so terminally differentiated effector memory CD45RA+ cells were left out. Worth noting for this clone: Its specificity is unknown.

V lost 7 bases, J lost 6 bases, and 14 bases stayed unmatched. CDR1 and CDR2 (germline): MNHEY, SVGAGI. The CDR3 contains 15 residues. An assay was performed, and its level was deep. The method was immunoSEQ multiplex PCR; TCRdb's version includes in-frame clones alone and lacks a portion of them. Of more than 2 million clones in the sample, less than 95% are singletons; the top ten hold more than 0.95%. The chain employs TRBV6-5 and TRBJ2-5; 7 positions agree with TRBD2. The specimen was naive CD8+ T cells sorted from blood. This clonotype originated in a man aged 18 to 30 in good health. The DNA for the CDR3 is TGTGCCAGCACCTCTGGAACCGGGGAGGGACAGACCCAGTACTTC. Translated: CASTSGTGEGQTQYF.